This T cell receptor (beta chain) was captured in a study of T cell changes during pregnancy in multiple sclerosis. This CDR3 comprises 15 residues. Assay: immunoSEQ multiplex PCR; the TCRdb copy retains only in-frame clones and omits some. The profile shows 70,000 to 100,000 clones, 90% to 95% of them singletons. The chain links TRBV21-1 to TRBJ1-6; the table assigns TRBD1, which was not confirmed against the DNA. TRBV21-1 is reported as a pseudogene. The sequence derives from a female donor with multiple sclerosis, enrolled in a pregnancy study. Sequenced here: peripheral blood, sampled in the first trimester of pregnancy. The CDR3 spells CARIHRPVYNSPLHF. CDR3 DNA: TGTGCCAGGATACACCGTCCCGTTTATAATTCACCCCTCCACTTT.